The next 13 T cell receptor beta chains were all read from a single sample in a study of blood T cell repertoires in COVID-19. Using immunoSEQ multiplex PCR, the repertoire was profiled, and TCRdb retains in-frame clones only, with some absent. Here the sample spans about 200,000 clones, about 86% being singletons. The source material was peripheral blood. The receptor set was obtained from a man in his late teens or twenties with active or convalescent COVID-19.

The chain combines TRBV6-2 or TRBV6-3 with TRBJ1-5, with D possibly TRBD1 on 6 matching bases. V lost 2 bases, J lost 4 bases, and 15 bases lay in between. The CDR3 length is 16 residues. The germline CDR1 and CDR2 sequences are MNHEY and SVGEGT. CDR3 in DNA: TGTGCCAGCAGTTACGCCTACAGGGTCGGAAATCAGCCCCAGCATTTT. Translating gives CASSYAYRVGNQPQHF.

V and J are TRBV10-3 and TRBJ2-7, with a weak D call TRBD1 (5 bases). Trimming cost V 7 bases and J 2 bases, with 15 bases left between them. CDR1 ENHRY and CDR2 SYGVKD come from the germline V gene. The CDR3 totals 14 residues. The CDR3 is CAITSGQGPYEQYF. CDR3 nucleotides: TGTGCCATCACCTCCGGACAAGGCCCCTACGAGCAGTACTTC.

The gene calls are TRBV9 and TRBJ1-1; TRBD1 matches at 8 bases. Germline assignment: CDR1 SGDLS and CDR2 YYNGEE. V lost 4 bases, J lost 3 bases, and 8 bases stayed unmatched. The CDR3 contains 15 residues. The CDR3 protein is CASSRTGLEDTEAFF. As DNA, the CDR3 is TGTGCCAGCAGCCGGACAGGGCTAGAGGACACTGAAGCTTTCTTT.

The genes are TRBV11-2 and TRBJ1-1, with D unresolved. The CDR3 has 13 amino acids. Trimming left V 5 bases short and J 3 bases short, with 10 bases between. Germline V gene lookup returns CDR1 SGHAT and CDR2 FQNNGV. The CDR3: CASSRVVDTEAFF. DNA for the CDR3: TGTGCCAGCAGCCGTGTAGTGGACACTGAAGCTTTCTTT.

The rearrangement links TRBV7-2 to TRBJ1-2; D is ambiguous. The CDR3 totals 16 residues. Germline-derived CDR1 and CDR2 are SGHTA and FQGNSA. Trimming removed 1 base at V and 3 bases at J, with 15 bases between. The CDR3 DNA reads as TGTGCCAGCAGCTTAGATAGCGAAGCTACATACTATGGCTACACCTTC. It translates to CASSLDSEATYYGYTF.

The chain links TRBV5-4 to TRBJ2-4; TRBD2 agrees at 12 bases. Germline loops: CDR1 SGHNT, CDR2 YYREEE (reference sequence). The junction had 6 bases not matched to a gene; V was cut back by 4 bases and J by 1 base. This CDR3 spans 17 amino acids. The chain's CDR3 is CASSTKTSGSAKNIQYF. CDR3 sequence (DNA): TGTGCCAGCAGCACCAAGACTAGCGGGAGTGCCAAAAACATTCAGTACTTC.

In its sample, this clone was seen a few times. The chain uses TRBV3-1 (or the pseudogene TRBV3-2) and TRBJ1-2; D gene uncertain. Per the germline V gene, CDR1 is LGHDT and CDR2 is YNNKEL (reference sequence). Trimming pared 1 base from V and 0 bases from J, leaving 9 bases between. This CDR3 has 15 residues. CDR3 sequence: CASSQAGIPNYGYTF. The CDR3 nucleotides read TGTGCCAGCAGCCAAGCGGGGATACCTAACTATGGCTACACCTTC.

This chain uses TRBV4-3 with TRBJ2-1, with TRBD2 matching 10 bases. Per the germline V gene, CDR1 is LGHNA and CDR2 is YSLEER. The CDR3 covers 16 residues. With V trimmed by 4 bases and J by 5 bases, 8 bases remained unmatched. CDR3: CASSLKAGGVDNEQFF. The DNA for the CDR3 is TGCGCCAGCAGCCTAAAAGCGGGAGGGGTGGACAATGAGCAGTTCTTC.

V gene TRBV19 combines with J gene TRBJ2-1; TRBD2 agrees at 15 bases. Germline V gene lookup returns CDR1 LNHDA and CDR2 SQIVND (reference sequence). The CDR3 is made up of 16 amino acids. With 10 bases clipped from V and 7 bases from J, the junction kept 11 bases outside the gene matches. CDR3 in DNA: TGTGCCACCTTATCTAGGGGACTAGCGGGAGGAAATGAGCAGTTCTTC. Residues: CATLSRGLAGGNEQFF. Full variable domain (remainder filled in from reference TRBV19 and TRBJ2-1): DGGITQSPKYLFRKEGQNVTLSCEQNLNHDAMYWYRQDPGQGLRLIYYSQIVNDFQKGDIAEGYSVSREKKESFPLTVTSAQKNPTAFYLCATLSRGLAGGNEQFFGPGTRLTVL.

The V and J genes are TRBV5-4 and TRBJ1-3, with TRBD1 as a possible D gene (5 bases). Germline V gene lookup returns CDR1 SGHNT and CDR2 YYREEE (reference sequence). The V gene lost 0 bases and the J gene lost 0 bases, with 19 bases spanning the gap. This CDR3 has 19 amino acids. The CDR3 DNA is TGTGCCAGCAGCTTGGGGTTGACGACAGATCGATCCTCTGGAAACACCATATATTTT. It codes for CASSLGLTTDRSSGNTIYF. Supplemented by reference TRBV5-4 and TRBJ1-3, the full variable domain reads ETGVTQSPTHLIKTRGQQVTLRCSSQSGHNTVSWYQQALGQGPQFIFQYYREEENGRGNFPPRFSGLQFPNYSSELNVNALELDDSALYLCASSLGLTTDRSSGNTIYFGEGSWLTVV.

This clone showed up just a few times. The chain has TRBV7-9 and TRBJ1-6, with 8 bases that match TRBD1. With V trimmed by 1 base and J by 8 bases, 4 bases remained unmatched. The CDR3 length is 15 residues. Per germline, CDR1 SEHNR and CDR2 FQNEAQ (reference sequence). The CDR3 region has the DNA TGTGCCAGCAGCTTAGGTGACAGGGGTGATTCACCCCTCCACTTT. This translates into CASSLGDRGDSPLHF.

The CDR3 is CATSRYRDATDTQYF. CDR3 nucleotide sequence: TGTGCCACCAGCAGGTACAGGGACGCGACAGATACGCAGTATTTT. The chain is built from TRBV15 and TRBJ2-3; maybe TRBD1 (6 bases). The V end was cut by 3 bases, the J end by 3 bases, with 13 bases between. CDR1 is LNHNV, CDR2 YYDKDF, per germline (reference sequence). The CDR3 runs 15 residues. The variable domain in full, with the rest retrieved from reference TRBV15 and TRBJ2-3, is DAMVIQNPRYQVTQFGKPVTLSCSQTLNHNVMYWYQQKSSQAPKLLFHYYDKDFNNEADTPDNFQSRRPNTSFCFLDIRSPGLGDTAMYLCATSRYRDATDTQYFGPGTRLTVL.

The V call is TRBV30, the J call TRBJ1-2; 10 bases are a match to TRBD1. The CDR3 has 12 residues. V lost 4 bases and J lost 7; bases outside the gene matches: 3. The germline gives CDR1 GTSNPN, CDR2 SVGIG (reference sequence). The CDR3 bases are TGTGCCTGGAAGGACAGGGGGGCTGGCTACACCTTC. Amino acid sequence: CAWKDRGAGYTF.